The 7 T cell receptor beta chains presented below share a single source sample, sequenced in a study of T cells in Graves' hyperthyroidism and ophthalmopathy. RNA transcripts were the template for amplifying TCR beta CDR3 regions. HTBI primers drove first-round RT-PCR of the TCR CDR3. TCRdb itself ran the multiplex PCR reads through MiXCR, one entry per CDR3 protein. The sample holds fewer than 350,000 distinct CDR3 sequences, roughly 18% seen once. The sequencing input was blood. The receptors come from a woman in her 40s with Graves' ophthalmopathy.

The chain recombines TRBV5-1 with TRBJ2-2; 10 bases agree with TRBD2. The CDR3 spans 15 residues. CDR1 and CDR2 from the germline V gene are SGHRS and YFSETQ. The trim removed 4 bases at V and 3 bases at J, leaving 3 bases unmatched. This chain's CDR3 is CASSAGTSDTGELFF. The CDR3 bases are TGCGCCAGCAGCGCAGGGACTAGCGACACCGGGGAGCTGTTTTTT.

In this sample, this clonotype turned up many times. The chain combines TRBV2 with TRBJ1-1; D ambiguous. Germline-derived CDR1 and CDR2 are SNHLY and FYNNEI. The CDR3 extends over 14 amino acids. The germline V and J ends were trimmed by 0 bases and 5 bases, with 10 bases remaining between them. For the CDR3, the DNA is TGTGCCAGCAGTGAAGCGCGTTCGGGAACTGAAGCTTTCTTT. This encodes CASSEARSGTEAFF.

This chain joins TRBV7-9 and TRBJ2-7; TRBD1 aligns across 12 bases. V lost 5 bases to trimming and J lost 6 bases; unmatched junction nucleotides: 5. The length of the CDR3 is 14 residues. The germline CDR1 and CDR2 sequences are SEHNR and FQNEAQ (reference sequence). CDR3 protein: CASSGDRGHREQYF. CDR3 sequence (DNA): TGTGCCAGCAGCGGGGACAGGGGGCATCGCGAGCAGTACTTC.

This clonotype has more than one count but fewer than ten. This chain links TRBV10-3 with TRBJ2-4, with 12 bases fitting TRBD2. The CDR3 totals 19 residues. V was clipped by 2 bases and J by 0 bases; unmatched bases: 8. The germline gives CDR1 ENHRY, CDR2 SYGVKD. As DNA, the CDR3 is TGTGCCATCAGTGAGGGACTAGCGGGACTATCTTCAGCCAAAAACATTCAGTACTTC. Translated: CAISEGLAGLSSAKNIQYF.

This clonotype has a count of ten or more. V gene TRBV12-3 or TRBV12-4 combines with J gene TRBJ1-5; D unresolved. Between the trimmed V and J ends, which lost 1 base and 4 bases, there was a span of 8 bases. This CDR3 has 14 residues. The chain's CDR3 is CASSLVEGNQPQHF. In nucleotides, the CDR3 is TGTGCCAGCAGTTTAGTCGAAGGGAATCAGCCCCAGCATTTT.

The genes are TRBV6-1 and TRBJ2-5, with 7 bases matching TRBD1. Germline values: CDR1 MNHNS, CDR2 SASEGT. J lost 1 base, V lost 4 bases, and 0 bases had no gene match. This CDR3 has 13 amino acids. DNA of the CDR3: TGTGCCAGCAGTGGGACAGGCCAAGAGACCCAGTACTTC. Residues: CASSGTGQETQYF.

As for this clonotype: A much larger clone lies one base from this, so it may be a read error. The V and J genes are TRBV6-5 and TRBJ2-7; 7 bases fit TRBD2. The V gene end was trimmed by 1 base and the J gene end by 7 bases; junction bases not matched to a gene: 13. Germline V gene sequence: CDR1 MNHEY, CDR2 SVGAGI. The CDR3 loop spans 16 amino acids. Here the CDR3 DNA reads TGTGCCAGCAGTTACTTGAGCGGCGGGAGTAGTAGGGAGCAGTACTTC. This sequence encodes CASSYLSGGSSREQYF.